These T cell receptor beta chains were read from a single sample in a study of blood T cell repertoires in COVID-19. This table comes from immunoSEQ multiplex PCR, and its TCRdb copy is limited to in-frame clones, with some not included. The table lists tens of thousands of clones, roughly 86% of them singletons. The sequenced sample consisted of peripheral blood. All receptors derive from a woman of 80 years or more with acute or convalescent COVID-19. The CDR3 runs from the conserved cysteine through the conserved F or W. D genes are given only for firm matches. Where a row states a size, it is once, few, many or the class of an expanded clone; other rows omit it.

size	D	V	J	CDR3	DNA
NA	TRBD2	TRBV30	TRBJ2-1	CAWTGTSGRVMNEQFF	TGTGCCTGGACCGGGACTAGCGGGAGGGTCATGAATGAGCAGTTCTTC
NA	NA	TRBV9	TRBJ1-5	CASSQDPTGYQPQHF	TGTGCCAGCAGCCAAGACCCGACAGGATATCAGCCCCAGCATTTT
NA	NA	TRBV12-5	TRBJ1-1	CASGFSAGYQSEAFF	TGTGCTAGTGGTTTTTCCGCAGGCTATCAATCTGAAGCTTTCTTT
NA	NA	TRBV14	TRBJ2-2	CASSQDRRRDTGELFF	TGTGCCAGCAGCCAAGATAGAAGGCGGGACACCGGGGAGCTGTTTTTT
NA	NA	TRBV4-1	TRBJ2-6	CASSFRIAGANVLTF	TGCGCCAGCAGTTTCAGGATCGCTGGGGCCAACGTCCTGACTTTC
NA	NA	TRBV29-1	TRBJ2-3	CSVDWQSTDTQYF	TGCAGCGTGGACTGGCAGAGCACAGATACGCAGTATTTT
once	NA	TRBV12-5	TRBJ1-1	CASGLTQGAEAFF	TGTGCTAGTGGTTTGACCCAGGGTGCTGAAGCTTTCTTT
once	NA	TRBV15	TRBJ2-2	CATSRAVGVGTGELFF	TGTGCCACCAGCAGAGCTGTAGGGGTGGGCACCGGGGAGCTGTTTTTT
NA	TRBD1	TRBV7-3	TRBJ2-6	CASSSKGTVGANVLTF	TGTGCCAGCAGCTCGAAAGGGACAGTGGGGGCCAACGTCCTGACTTTC
NA	TRBD2	TRBV18	TRBJ2-2	CASSPLGVAGLNTGELFF	TGTGCCAGCTCACCATTAGGGGTAGCGGGACTGAACACCGGGGAGCTGTTTTTT
NA	TRBD2	TRBV4-2	TRBJ2-1	CASSQVNGGANEQFF	TGTGCCAGCAGCCAAGTTAACGGGGGGGCCAATGAGCAGTTCTTC
NA	NA	TRBV10-3	TRBJ2-7	CAISARLGVPYEQYF	TGTGCCATCAGTGCGAGACTCGGGGTCCCCTACGAGCAGTACTTC
few	TRBD2	TRBV14	TRBJ2-3	CASSWGLDGTQYF	TGTGCCAGCAGTTGGGGACTAGACGGTACGCAGTATTTT
NA	NA	TRBV5-6	TRBJ2-7	CASSSLGGPEQYF	TGTGCCAGCAGCTCCCTCGGGGGGCCTGAGCAGTACTTC
NA	TRBD2	TRBV6-5	TRBJ2-7	CASEAWREGEQYF	TGTGCCAGCGAGGCCTGGAGGGAGGGCGAGCAGTACTTC
NA	NA	TRBV6-5	TRBJ2-5	CASSYHRGLGGETQYF	TGTGCCAGCAGTTATCATCGTGGACTGGGAGGAGAGACCCAGTACTTC
few	NA	TRBV5-6	TRBJ1-1	CASSRPTTEAFF	TGTGCCAGCAGCCGACCGACTACTGAAGCTTTCTTT
NA	TRBD1	TRBV5-1	TRBJ1-2	CASSFEGTDYGYTF	TGCGCCAGCAGCTTTGAGGGGACAGACTATGGCTACACCTTC
NA	TRBD2	TRBV7-9	TRBJ2-1	CASSGPSGDNEQFF	TGTGCCAGCAGCGGTCCTAGCGGGGACAATGAGCAGTTCTTC
NA	NA	TRBV28	TRBJ1-2	CASSLRRGFDGYTF	TGTGCCAGCAGTTTGAGGCGGGGCTTCGATGGCTACACCTTC
NA	TRBD2	TRBV3-1/TRBV3-2	TRBJ2-1	CASSQGLAGGEQFF	TGTGCCAGCAGCCAGGGACTAGCGGGAGGTGAGCAGTTCTTC
few	NA	TRBV29-1	TRBJ1-2	CSAGTQGYTF	TGCAGCGCCGGGACACAGGGCTACACCTTC
NA	TRBD2	TRBV5-4	TRBJ2-7	CASSPGLAATYEQYF	TGTGCCAGCAGCCCTGGACTAGCGGCAACCTACGAGCAGTACTTC
NA	NA	TRBV7-9	TRBJ2-5	CASSPRGESEETQYF	TGTGCCAGCAGCCCCCGGGGTGAGTCGGAGGAGACCCAGTACTTC
NA	NA	TRBV5-6	TRBJ1-6	CASSSYRNSPLHF	TGTGCCAGCAGCTCTTACAGGAATTCACCCCTCCACTTT
NA	TRBD1	TRBV14	TRBJ1-2	CASSLGQGPYGYTF	TGTGCCAGCAGCCTTGGACAGGGGCCTTATGGCTACACCTTC
NA	TRBD1	TRBV3-1/TRBV3-2	TRBJ2-5	CASSPRDREETQYF	TGTGCCAGCAGCCCGAGGGACAGGGAAGAGACCCAGTACTTC
once	NA	TRBV2	TRBJ1-2	CASSLTQGTGYGYTF	TGTGCCAGCAGTCTCACCCAGGGGACGGGGTATGGCTACACCTTC
once	NA	TRBV21-1	TRBJ2-6	CASSKEGRDPSGANVLTF	TGTGCCAGCAGCAAAGAGGGCAGGGATCCCTCTGGGGCCAACGTCCTGACTTTC
NA	NA	TRBV10-3	TRBJ1-6	CAISERGNSPLHF	TGTGCCATCAGTGAGAGGGGGAATTCACCCCTCCACTTT
NA	TRBD1	TRBV3-1/TRBV3-2	TRBJ1-6	CASSRDRGSPLHF	TGTGCCAGCAGCCGTGACAGGGGTTCACCCCTCCACTTT
once	NA	TRBV7-2	TRBJ2-6	CASRPGGAGNSGANVLTF	TGTGCCAGCAGACCGGGCGGGGCAGGTAACTCTGGGGCCAACGTCCTGACTTTC
NA	NA	TRBV2	TRBJ1-4	CASSEYGSDNEKLFF	TGTGCCAGCAGTGAATACGGGTCAGATAATGAAAAACTGTTTTTT
once	TRBD2	TRBV5-4	TRBJ2-7	CASSFSGSYEQYF	TGTGCCAGCAGCTTCAGCGGGAGTTACGAGCAGTACTTC
NA	NA	TRBV7-9	TRBJ1-6	CASSSSGWDSPLHF	TGTGCCAGCAGCTCCTCGGGTTGGGATTCACCCCTCCACTTT
few	NA	TRBV11-2	TRBJ1-1	CASSLEVGTEAFF	TGTGCCAGCAGCTTAGAGGTCGGGACTGAAGCTTTCTTT
NA	NA	TRBV19	TRBJ2-1	CASSRTNEQFF	TGTGCCAGTAGTAGAACTAATGAGCAGTTCTTC
NA	TRBD1	TRBV28	TRBJ2-5	CASSPRTGPGETQYF	TGTGCCAGCAGTCCACGGACAGGGCCCGGGGAGACCCAGTACTTC
NA	NA	TRBV3-1/TRBV3-2	TRBJ1-1	CASSQDIGLNEAFF	TGTGCCAGCAGCCAAGATATCGGACTCAATGAAGCTTTCTTT
NA	TRBD2	TRBV6-6	TRBJ2-5	CASSRGGGQETQYF	TGTGCCAGCAGCCGCGGGGGGGGCCAAGAGACCCAGTACTTC
once	TRBD1	TRBV3-1/TRBV3-2	TRBJ1-4	CASSHGTGYEKLFF	TGTGCCAGCAGCCATGGGACAGGGTATGAAAAACTGTTTTTT
few	TRBD1	TRBV29-1	TRBJ1-4	CSGQGFDEKLFF	TGCAGCGGACAGGGCTTTGACGAAAAACTGTTTTTT
NA	TRBD1	TRBV27	TRBJ1-6	CASRRGQGDSPLHF	TGTGCCAGCAGGAGAGGACAGGGTGATTCACCCCTCCACTTT
few	TRBD1	TRBV4-1	TRBJ1-1	CASSLRTGGRTEAFF	TGCGCCAGCAGCTTACGGACAGGGGGCAGGACTGAAGCTTTCTTT
NA	NA	TRBV14	TRBJ2-7	CASRGSASYEQYF	TGTGCCAGCAGGGGTAGCGCATCCTACGAGCAGTACTTC
NA	NA	TRBV28	TRBJ1-1	CASSPQGRQGNSFF	TGTGCCAGCAGCCCCCAGGGGCGTCAGGGGAATTCTTTCTTT
NA	NA	TRBV29-1	TRBJ2-4	CSVYSGPNIQYF	TGCAGCGTTTATTCAGGGCCGAACATTCAGTACTTC
NA	TRBD1	TRBV29-1	TRBJ2-5	CSVLKVEGQGWMETQYF	TGCAGCGTCCTAAAAGTAGAGGGACAGGGGTGGATGGAGACCCAGTACTTC
once	NA	TRBV13	TRBJ1-4	CASRAQGLDEKLFF	TGTGCCAGCAGGGCACAGGGATTGGATGAAAAACTGTTTTTT
NA	TRBD1	TRBV28	TRBJ1-5	CASSFGQGANNQPQHF	TGTGCCAGCAGTTTTGGCCAGGGGGCGAACAATCAGCCCCAGCATTTT